Each of the 26 T cell receptor beta chains below was sequenced from the same sample in a study of blood T cell repertoires in COVID-19. Data came from immunoSEQ multiplex PCR; TCRdb stores just in-frame clones and leaves some out. The sample carries approximately 72,000 clones, roughly 84% recorded once. The specimen sequenced was peripheral blood. The receptors were sampled from a man aged 45-65 years with active COVID-19.

J is TRBJ1-5 and V is TRBV7-9; D remains unclear. Per the germline V gene, CDR1 is SEHNR and CDR2 is FQNEAQ (reference sequence). The ends were cut back, 5 bases at V and 7 bases at J, with 9 bases in the middle. This CDR3 contains 12 residues. The CDR3 sequence is CASSPGSQPQHF. The CDR3 nucleotides read TGTGCCAGCAGCCCGGGTTCCCAGCCCCAGCATTTT.

This chain connects TRBV27 to TRBJ1-5; 7 bases agree with TRBD1. The germline V gene encodes CDR1 MNHEY and CDR2 SMNVEV (reference sequence). The CDR3 has 19 residues. J was trimmed by 5 bases and V by 5 bases; bases with no gene match: 21. The CDR3 protein is CASSPTVTGVRPFDQPQHF. The CDR3 region has the DNA TGTGCCAGCAGTCCGACGGTAACAGGGGTCCGCCCTTTCGATCAGCCCCAGCATTTT.

J is TRBJ2-7 and V is TRBV11-1, with D tentatively TRBD1 (7 bases). The CDR3 length is 16 residues. Trimming pared 1 base from V and 7 bases from J, leaving 20 bases between. In germline, CDR1 is SGHAT, CDR2 FQDESV (reference sequence). CDR3 protein: CASSLGGGTAPGEQYF. Written as DNA, the CDR3 is TGTGCCAGCAGCTTAGGAGGAGGGACAGCCCCTGGGGAGCAGTACTTC.

The chain combines TRBV11-2 with TRBJ2-7, with 12 bases aligning to TRBD2. Germline trimming cut 5 bases from V and 3 bases from J; bases unmatched to any gene: 5. CDR3 size: 15 residues. Germline values: CDR1 SGHAT, CDR2 FQNNGV. The DNA of the CDR3 is TGTGCCAGCAGCGTCGGACTAGCGGGGAGCTACGAGCAGTACTTC. The encoded protein is CASSVGLAGSYEQYF.

The chain combines TRBV30 with TRBJ1-3; 10 bases agree with TRBD1. Germline V gives CDR1 GTSNPN, CDR2 SVGIG (reference sequence). The V gene end was trimmed by 8 bases and the J gene end by 8 bases; junction bases not matched to a gene: 9. CDR3 size: 13 residues. Here the CDR3 DNA reads TGTGCCCGAGACGGGACAGGGGAAGACACCATATATTTT. This translates into CARDGTGEDTIYF.

The chain uses TRBV19 and TRBJ1-2; D unclear. Germline CDR1 and CDR2: LNHDA and SQIVND (reference sequence). The CDR3 covers 14 residues. Trimming left V 3 bases short and J 2 bases short, with 10 bases between. Here the CDR3 DNA reads TGTGCCAGTAGTATTTCGGCAGGAAACTATGGCTACACCTTC. It yields the protein CASSISAGNYGYTF.

This rearrangement joins TRBV7-8 to TRBJ2-5, with 8 positions matching TRBD1. Germline CDR1 SGHVS, CDR2 FQNEAQ. The CDR3 extends over 17 amino acids. J gave up 3 bases and V 2 bases, and 11 bases lay outside the gene matches. The DNA for the CDR3 is TGTGCCAGCAGCTTATTATTAACAGGGGGGCCTGAAGAGACCCAGTACTTC. It specifies CASSLLLTGGPEETQYF.

The CDR3 protein is CASSLVGGGARNEQFF. DNA of the CDR3: TGTGCCAGCAGCTTAGTTGGCGGGGGGGCCAGGAATGAGCAGTTCTTC. V is TRBV11-2 and J is TRBJ2-1; the match to TRBD2 covers 9 bases. CDR3 length: 16 residues. J gave up 7 bases and V 1 base, and 8 bases lay outside the gene matches. CDR1 is SGHAT, CDR2 FQNNGV, per germline.

The chain links TRBV7-2 to TRBJ2-7, with 8 bases that match TRBD2. CDR1 SGHTA and CDR2 FQGNSA come from the germline V gene. This CDR3 spans 15 amino acids. V lost 5 bases to trimming and J lost 7 bases; unmatched junction nucleotides: 13. The chain's CDR3 is CASSELAGGTGEQYF. The CDR3 bases are TGTGCCAGCAGCGAACTCGCGGGGGGCACAGGTGAGCAGTACTTC.

The chain uses TRBV12-3 or TRBV12-4 and TRBJ1-1; D is uncertain. V was trimmed by 2 bases and J by 0 bases, leaving 4 bases between them. The CDR3 runs 13 residues. CDR3 protein: CASSLKLNTEAFF. As DNA, the CDR3 is TGTGCCAGCAGTTTAAAGCTGAACACTGAAGCTTTCTTT.

This clone was seen more than once but under ten times. The CDR3 sequence is CASSWTGYYEQYF. CDR3 in DNA: TGCGCCAGCAGCTGGACAGGGTACTACGAGCAGTACTTC. The chain joins TRBV5-1 to TRBJ2-7; 8 bases fit TRBD1. The CDR3 runs 13 residues. V dropped 3 bases and J dropped 3; count of bases not matched to a gene: 2. Germline assignment: CDR1 SGHRS and CDR2 YFSETQ.

The chain uses TRBV10-1 and TRBJ2-7; possible D gene TRBD2, 6 bases. Per germline, CDR1 WNHNN and CDR2 SYGVQD (reference sequence). The germline V and J ends were trimmed by 10 bases and 0 bases, with 19 bases remaining between them. This CDR3 is built from 15 residues. The CDR3 bases are TGCGCCATCCTAGCACCCCGGGACTGCTCCTACGAGCAGTACTTC. Protein sequence: CAILAPRDCSYEQYF.

The chain employs TRBV4-3 and TRBJ2-1; TRBD2 agrees at 11 bases. This CDR3 has 14 amino acids. The germline CDR1 and CDR2 sequences are LGHNA and YSLEER. The V and J ends lost 5 bases and 9 bases, in that order; junction bases with no gene match: 6. As DNA, the CDR3 is TGCGCCAGCAGCACCCGACTAGCGGGGCCTGAGCAGTTCTTC. Amino acid sequence: CASSTRLAGPEQFF.

This chain joins TRBV5-1 and TRBJ2-3, with 7 positions matching TRBD1. V lost 5 bases to trimming and J lost 3 bases; unmatched junction nucleotides: 9. CDR1 and CDR2 from the germline V gene are SGHRS and YFSETQ. CDR3 size: 15 residues. The CDR3 is CASRWTGTETDTQYF. DNA of the CDR3: TGCGCCAGCAGGTGGACCGGGACAGAAACAGATACGCAGTATTTT.

The genes are TRBV6-1 and TRBJ1-5; D is ambiguous. CDR3 size: 15 residues. Germline assignment: CDR1 MNHNS and CDR2 SASEGT. Trimming stripped 1 base from V and 7 bases from J, with 14 bases between. CDR3 sequence (DNA): TGTGCCAGCAGTGAAGATTGGAGGGTAGGGCAGCCCCAGCATTTT. Residues: CASSEDWRVGQPQHF.

The chain employs TRBV5-5 and TRBJ2-1; D is possibly TRBD2 (6 bases). The V end lost 2 bases, the J end lost 3 bases, and 24 bases lay between the germline ends. This CDR3 has 19 residues. Germline V lookup: CDR1 SGHKS, CDR2 YYEKEE (reference sequence). CDR3: CASSFQGDLRDLHYNEQFF. Here the CDR3 DNA reads TGTGCCAGCAGCTTCCAAGGGGACCTGCGGGACCTACACTACAATGAGCAGTTCTTC.

The gene calls are TRBV6-1 and TRBJ2-1; the match to TRBD2 covers 9 bases. Germline V CDR1 and CDR2: MNHNS, SASEGT. The CDR3 totals 15 residues. V shed 3 bases and J 6 bases; nucleotides not matched to a gene: 6. The CDR3, as DNA: TGTGCCAGCAGTGACGGGACTAGCTTCGGCAATGAGCAGTTCTTC. Amino acids: CASSDGTSFGNEQFF.

The chain employs TRBV27 and TRBJ2-7; no definite D call. CDR3 length: 11 residues. Germline CDR1 reads MNHEY; CDR2 reads SMNVEV (reference sequence). Trimming removed 6 bases from V and 5 bases from J, with 8 bases in between. This chain's CDR3 is CASSAHHEQYF. The CDR3 DNA is TGTGCCAGCAGCGCACACCACGAGCAGTACTTC.

This clone occurred once. The V gene is TRBV12-3 or TRBV12-4, the J gene TRBJ1-1, with a weak D call TRBD1 (5 bases). Trimming took off 3 bases at V and 4 bases at J, with 9 bases between the two ends. The CDR3 is 13 residues long. The CDR3 here is CASSFGASTEAFF. The CDR3 bases are TGTGCCAGCAGTTTTGGGGCATCCACTGAAGCTTTCTTT.

The chain employs TRBV5-4 and TRBJ2-7; 8 bases fit TRBD2. Unmatched junction bases numbered 9, after V lost 4 bases and J lost 6 bases. This CDR3 comprises 14 residues. The V gene's germline CDR1 is SGHNT and CDR2 YYREEE (reference sequence). The CDR3 loop is CASSLISGKGEQYF. CDR3 DNA: TGTGCCAGCAGCCTTATTAGCGGGAAGGGCGAGCAGTACTTC.

The chain combines TRBV19 with TRBJ2-5; no clear D gene. CDR3 length: 11 residues. Germline V gene lookup returns CDR1 LNHDA and CDR2 SQIVND (reference sequence). V was pared by 5 bases and J by 6 bases, with 7 bases between. The CDR3 bases are TGTGCCAGTAGTGGCCACCAGACCCAGTACTTC. It encodes CASSGHQTQYF.

The gene calls are TRBV7-9 and TRBJ2-7; D unclear. V lost 8 bases and J 0 bases, leaving 8 bases between the germline ends. The length of the CDR3 is 12 residues. Germline assignment: CDR1 SEHNR and CDR2 FQNEAQ (reference sequence). DNA for the CDR3: TGTGCCAGCGAGGATGGCTCCTACGAGCAGTACTTC. It yields the protein CASEDGSYEQYF.

The chain has TRBV2 and TRBJ2-7, with D hard to call. The V gene lost 7 bases and the J gene lost 2 bases, with 18 bases spanning the gap. Germline-derived CDR1 and CDR2 are SNHLY and FYNNEI. The CDR3 totals 15 residues. CDR3 amino acids: CASKQRSVLAYEQYF. DNA of the CDR3: TGTGCCAGCAAGCAGCGTTCGGTATTGGCCTACGAGCAGTACTTC.

The CDR3 coding sequence is TGCGCCAGCAGGAATTCGGGATACACAGATACGCAGTATTTT. This translates into CASRNSGYTDTQYF. This chain joins TRBV5-1 and TRBJ2-3, with a weak D call TRBD2 (5 bases). The CDR3 is made up of 14 amino acids. CDR1 SGHRS and CDR2 YFSETQ come from the germline V gene. V lost 5 bases and J lost 2, with 12 bases in between.

The chain joins TRBV7-2 to TRBJ2-2; TRBD2 aligns across 11 bases. Germline values: CDR1 SGHTA, CDR2 FQGNSA. V shed 6 bases and J 4 bases; nucleotides not matched to a gene: 7. There are 16 residues in the CDR3. CDR3 nucleotides: TGTGCCAGCAGGGTAGCGGGGGGGCCGCTCACCGGGGAGCTGTTTTTT. Its protein is CASRVAGGPLTGELFF.

The genes are TRBV6-2 or TRBV6-3 and TRBJ1-5; D gene uncertain. CDR1 is MNHEY, CDR2 SVGEGT, per germline. This CDR3 is built from 16 residues. V was trimmed by 2 bases and J by 3 bases, leaving 14 bases between them. The CDR3 region is CASSYPKGGYNQPQHF. The DNA for the CDR3 is TGTGCCAGCAGTTACCCTAAAGGCGGTTACAATCAGCCCCAGCATTTT.